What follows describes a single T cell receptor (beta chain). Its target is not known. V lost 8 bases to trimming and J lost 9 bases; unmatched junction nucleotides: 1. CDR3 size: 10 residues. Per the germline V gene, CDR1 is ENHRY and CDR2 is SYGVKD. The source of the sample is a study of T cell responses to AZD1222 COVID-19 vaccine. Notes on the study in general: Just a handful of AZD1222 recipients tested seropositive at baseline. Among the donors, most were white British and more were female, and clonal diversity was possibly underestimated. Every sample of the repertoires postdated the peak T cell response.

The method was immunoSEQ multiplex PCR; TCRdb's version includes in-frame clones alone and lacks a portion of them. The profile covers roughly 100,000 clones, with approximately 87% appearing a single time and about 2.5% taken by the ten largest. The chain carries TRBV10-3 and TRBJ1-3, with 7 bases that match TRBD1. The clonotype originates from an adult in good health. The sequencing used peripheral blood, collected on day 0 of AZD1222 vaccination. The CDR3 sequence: CAIGTVTIYF. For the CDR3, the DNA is TGTGCCATCGGGACAGTCACCATATATTTT.